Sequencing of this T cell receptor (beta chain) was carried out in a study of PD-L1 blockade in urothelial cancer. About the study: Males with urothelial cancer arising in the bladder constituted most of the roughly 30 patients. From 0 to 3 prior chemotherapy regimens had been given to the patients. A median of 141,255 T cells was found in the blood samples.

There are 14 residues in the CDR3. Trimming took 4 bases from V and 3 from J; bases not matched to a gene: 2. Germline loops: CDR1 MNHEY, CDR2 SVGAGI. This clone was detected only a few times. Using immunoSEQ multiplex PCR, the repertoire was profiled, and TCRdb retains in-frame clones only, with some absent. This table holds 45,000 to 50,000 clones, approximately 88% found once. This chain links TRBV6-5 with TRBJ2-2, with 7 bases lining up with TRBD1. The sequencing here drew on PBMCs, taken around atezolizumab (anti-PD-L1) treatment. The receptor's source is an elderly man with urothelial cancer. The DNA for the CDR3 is TGTGCCAGCAGTTGGGACAGATACACCGGGGAGCTGTTTTTT. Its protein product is CASSWDRYTGELFF.